Given below is one TCR beta chain in context. It has no known antigen specificity. Given a much more abundant clone one base away, this may be a read error. Amplification of TCR beta CDR3 regions was carried out from RNA transcripts. The first round of RT-PCR for the TCR CDR3 was performed with the HTBI primer set and the Qiagen OneStep RT-PCR kit. A second multiplex PCR round built the libraries, followed by size selection and purification. Libraries were sequenced paired-end with 100 bp reads on an Illumina HiSeq2000. Processing in the source paper ran as follows. Raw data were processed with SOAPnuke, discarding reads with adapters, uncalled bases, mean Phred below 15, or no exact constant-primer or identifier match. COPE v1.2.5 was used to merge the high-quality paired reads, and each unique nucleotide sequence was defined as a clonotype. MiTCR v1.1 was used to align clonotypes to the IMGT TRBV, TRBD and TRBJ reference segments. The analysis was restricted to V-J combinations with a frequency above 0.0001, which together covered 98% to 99.2% of the repertoires. The TCS score was defined as the ratio of F50 (clonal expansion) to E x V (chaos), calculated using BLOSUM62-based TCRdist between CDR3 peptides within each V-J. Welch's t-statistics and random forest reduced several hundred V-J features to 13, which were used in a naive Bayes classifier (R e1071). The public reads were quality trimmed at Q25 with fastp and then assembled into clones with MiXCR by TCRdb, keeping productive beta chains. Each CDR3 protein appears once, grouped with its most common genes and DNA. V and J calls and clone size were set by TCRdb, not the authors. Recorded for this sample are about 480,000 distinct CDR3 sequences; approximately 15% of them occurred a single time. The ten largest clones capture around a sixth of the sample.

This record comes from a study of T cells in Graves' hyperthyroidism and ophthalmopathy (dated by TCRdb to about 2019). General notes on the study: Peripheral blood was sampled at the time of initial diagnosis, prior to any treatment. The approximately 90 discovery patients were divided at random into training and test sets in a 7:3 ratio. To identify distinguishing TCR V-J signatures, a discovery cohort of about 95 patients was used, comprising 43 with Graves' ophthalmopathy and 57 with stable Graves' hyperthyroidism. The paper describes TCR Vbeta CDR3 sequencing of 120 to 150 peripheral blood samples, made up of 43 ophthalmopathy patients, around 73 hyperthyroidism patients and about 17 progressor patients. In addition, the study compared T-cell repertoires in thyroid tissue and in blood from five or six Graves' hyperthyroidism patients. After blood sampling, hyperthyroidism patients were treated with methimazole at a starting dose of 30 mg daily, and ophthalmopathy patients were treated with high-dose intravenous methylprednisolone. An independent validation cohort of around 20 hyperthyroidism patients and some 15 patients who later progressed to ophthalmopathy tested prospective prediction of ophthalmopathy. Overall study results and their limits: A model built on a 13 V-J signature distinguished ophthalmopathy from stable hyperthyroidism, reaching 85% to 90% sensitivity and around 81% specificity in cross-validation and 80%/75% in testing. Blood samples also contained most of the expanded thyroid clonotypes (frequency above 0.001), which suggests that blood repertoires may reflect thyroid immune responses. In validation, the model predicted progression to ophthalmopathy with about 71% sensitivity and approximately 74% specificity, a median of about six months before onset. Sample size was not statistically predetermined, and investigators were not blinded to group allocation.

Stable Graves' hyperthyroidism was defined as no progression to ophthalmopathy during 18 months of follow-up. The hyperthyroidism patients were between 18 and 65 years old and newly diagnosed, with a disease duration of less than 2 months. Exclusion was applied to patients with uncontrolled infections, other autoimmune diseases, pregnancy or lactation. Diagnoses relied on clinical symptoms, serum thyroxine and TRAb, thyroid ultrasound and orbital computed tomography. Ficoll-Paque density gradient centrifugation was used to isolate PBMCs from 8 to 10 ml of fresh peripheral blood. Total RNA was extracted with Trizol reagent, and quality was checked on an Agilent 2100 Bioanalyzer. From the germline V gene, CDR1 is SGHTA and CDR2 is FQGNSA. V is clipped by 5 bases and J by 2 bases, and the sequence between their germline boundaries is 14 bases long. CDR3 length: 15 amino acids, cysteine to phenylalanine. Left in the record is the CDR3 DNA by itself, 45 bases read in frame from the first base.

The chain employs TRBV7-2 and TRBJ2-3; the D call could be TRBD1 or TRBD2, with each sharing 5 bases. Source material: blood. The receptor comes from a woman under 30 with Graves' hyperthyroidism. The encoded CDR3 is CASSSRDPTTDTQYF. The sequenced DNA is TGTGCCAGCAGCAGCCGGGACCCGACCACAGATACGCAGTATTTT.